Following are 19 T cell receptor beta chains from one sample sequenced in a study of shared clonotypes between healthy human individuals. The method was immunoSEQ multiplex PCR; TCRdb's version includes in-frame clones alone and lacks a portion of them. The table shows a few hundred thousand clones, with around 96% occurring only once. The sequencing input was memory CD8+ T cells sorted from blood. Subset here: CD45RO+ cells pooled with CCR7-negative TemRA cells. The receptors derive from a man younger than 45 in good health.

The gene calls are TRBV7-8 and TRBJ2-2, with D hard to call. The CDR3 consists of 13 residues. Per the germline V gene, CDR1 is SGHVS and CDR2 is FQNEAQ. Trimming pared 5 bases from V and 1 base from J, leaving 5 bases between. This CDR3 reads CASSRQNTGELFF. In nucleotides, the CDR3 is TGTGCCAGCAGCCGACAGAACACCGGGGAGCTGTTTTTT.

The chain has TRBV27 and TRBJ2-6, with D hard to call. The V and J ends lost 5 bases and 2 bases respectively, with 10 bases between them. Germline loops: CDR1 MNHEY, CDR2 SMNVEV (reference sequence). The CDR3 runs to 15 residues. In DNA form, the CDR3 reads TGTGCCAGCAGTGTAGCAGGTACTGGGGCCAACGTCCTGACTTTC. It specifies CASSVAGTGANVLTF. Based on the CDR3 plus reference TRBV27 and TRBJ2-6, the full variable domain is EAQVTQNPRYLITVTGKKLTVTCSQNMNHEYMSWYRQDPGLGLRQIYYSMNVEVTDKGDVPEGYKVSRKEKRNFPLILESPSPNQTSLYFCASSVAGTGANVLTFGAGSRLTVL.

The V and J genes are TRBV30 and TRBJ1-3, with D perhaps matching TRBD1 (5 bases). Trimming removed 0 bases at V and 4 bases at J, with 16 bases between. This CDR3 spans 16 amino acids. Germline loops: CDR1 GTSNPN, CDR2 SVGIG (reference sequence). In DNA form, the CDR3 reads TGTGCCTGGAGTGTAACGATCGGCGGGGGGGGAAACACCATATATTTT. Its translation is CAWSVTIGGGGNTIYF.

The rearrangement links TRBV28 to TRBJ1-5; D call uncertain. Trimming cost V 9 bases and J 2 bases, with 8 bases left between them. CDR1 is MDHEN, CDR2 SYDVKM, per germline. The CDR3 totals 12 residues. In DNA, the CDR3 is TGTGCCAGTAACCCTCGCAATCAGCCCCAGCATTTT. Amino acids: CASNPRNQPQHF.

CDR3 sequence reads: CASSLGDLETQYF. In nucleotides, the CDR3 is TGTGCCAGCAGCTTAGGTGACTTAGAGACCCAGTACTTC. This rearrangement joins TRBV7-9 to TRBJ2-5; D unresolved. V gave up 1 base and J gave up 4 bases, with 7 bases separating them. CDR3 length equals 13 residues. Germline V gene data show CDR1 as SEHNR and CDR2 as FQNEAQ (reference sequence).

The J gene is TRBJ2-1, the V gene TRBV25-1; the match to TRBD2 covers 8 bases. The germline CDR1 and CDR2 sequences are MGHDK and SYGVNS. The CDR3 length is 17 residues. Germline trimming cut 4 bases from V and 0 bases from J; bases unmatched to any gene: 8. The CDR3 here is CASSGTSGSFSYNEQFF. DNA for the CDR3: TGTGCCAGCAGTGGAACTAGCGGAAGTTTCTCCTACAATGAGCAGTTCTTC.

The genes are TRBV19 and TRBJ1-1; no definite D call. The CDR3 has 15 residues. V lost 0 bases to trimming and J lost 1 base, with 9 bases between them. Germline lookup yields CDR1 LNHDA and CDR2 SQIVND (reference sequence). CDR3 nucleotides: TGTGCCAGTAGTATAGATGACACATCGAACACTGAAGCTTTCTTT. Encoded protein: CASSIDDTSNTEAFF.

V gene TRBV2 combines with J gene TRBJ1-4; 9 bases fit TRBD1. After removal of 3 bases from V and 8 bases from J, the junction contained 7 bases not matched to a gene. There are 15 residues in the CDR3. Per the germline V gene, CDR1 is SNHLY and CDR2 is FYNNEI. The DNA for the CDR3 is TGTGCCAGCAGTGAGTTCGGGACAGGGAGCGAAAAACTGTTTTTT. It yields the protein CASSEFGTGSEKLFF.

This chain uses TRBV6-6 with TRBJ1-5, with D possibly being TRBD1 (5 bases). The V end lost 6 bases, the J end lost 4 bases, and 13 bases lay between the germline ends. Germline values: CDR1 MNHNY, CDR2 SVGAGI (reference sequence). The CDR3 runs to 14 residues. CDR3 bases: TGTGCCAGCAGAGGTACAGGCCCAAATCAGCCCCAGCATTTT. Amino acid sequence: CASRGTGPNQPQHF.

The chain uses TRBV28 and TRBJ2-7; 8 bases are a match to TRBD2. The ends lost 5 bases at V and 9 bases at J; junction bases unmatched: 6. Germline assignment: CDR1 MDHEN and CDR2 SYDVKM. The CDR3 contains 12 residues. The CDR3: CASSIAGKGQYF. The CDR3 nucleotides are TGTGCCAGCAGTATAGCGGGGAAGGGGCAGTACTTC.

The rearrangement links TRBV7-3 to TRBJ2-5, with no clear D. The CDR3 sequence is 12 residues long. Deletions cut 2 bases from V and 2 bases from J, with 3 bases between. Germline CDR1 reads SGHTA; CDR2 reads FQGTGA. CDR3 protein: CASSLAQETQYF. In nucleotides, the CDR3 is TGTGCCAGCAGCTTAGCGCAAGAGACCCAGTACTTC.

For this clone: The same CDR3 can be traced to other DNA sequences in this sample. The chain is built from TRBV6-5 and TRBJ1-2, with D perhaps TRBD1 (6 bases). The V gene lost 0 bases and the J gene lost 5 bases, with 7 bases spanning the gap. The CDR3 spans 13 residues. Germline V gene lookup returns CDR1 MNHEY and CDR2 SVGAGI. This CDR3 reads CASSYSTGYGYTF. The CDR3 region has the DNA TGTGCCAGCAGTTACTCGACAGGATATGGCTACACCTTC.

This clone was picked up a small number of times. The J gene is TRBJ2-2, the V gene TRBV18; no firm D call. Germline values: CDR1 KGHSH, CDR2 LQKENI. The CDR3 length is 13 residues. The V end lost 1 base, the J end lost 3 bases, and 3 bases lay between the germline ends. The CDR3 reads CASSPQDTGELFF. The CDR3 DNA is TGTGCCAGCTCACCACAGGACACCGGGGAGCTGTTTTTT.

This chain joins TRBV11-2 and TRBJ2-7; no definite D call. The CDR3 covers 11 residues. Trimming cost V 2 bases and J 6 bases, with 5 bases left between them. Germline V gives CDR1 SGHAT, CDR2 FQNNGV. The CDR3 sequence: CASSLTVEQYF. CDR3 nucleotides: TGTGCCAGCAGCTTAACGGTCGAGCAGTACTTC.

The chain recombines TRBV5-6 with TRBJ2-5; D not certain. The CDR3 is made up of 16 amino acids. Germline CDR1 is SGHDT and CDR2 is YYEEEE. Trimming took 2 bases from V and 5 from J, leaving 19 bases between them. CDR3 protein: CASSFGRLVSLETQYF. CDR3 coding DNA: TGTGCCAGCAGCTTTGGACGGCTAGTTAGTTTGGAGACCCAGTACTTC.

The gene calls are TRBV10-3 and TRBJ1-5; D not resolved. The germline V and J ends were trimmed by 2 bases and 5 bases, with 7 bases remaining between them. Per germline, CDR1 ENHRY and CDR2 SYGVKD. The CDR3 runs to 13 residues. CDR3 coding DNA: TGTGCCATCAGTGAGGGTCATGATCAGCCCCAGCATTTT. Translated, it gives CAISEGHDQPQHF.

This chain connects TRBV5-1 to TRBJ2-3; TRBD2 matches at 8 bases. Losses at the gene ends were 3 bases for V and 3 bases for J; bases not matched to a gene: 6. Germline values: CDR1 SGHRS, CDR2 YFSETQ. The CDR3 length is 15 residues. The CDR3 DNA is TGCGCCAGCAGCTCAGCGGGAGATGTAACAGATACGCAGTATTTT. It specifies CASSSAGDVTDTQYF.

J is TRBJ1-5 and V is TRBV10-3; 7 bases fit TRBD1. CDR1 and CDR2 (germline): ENHRY, SYGVKD. Germline trimming cut 10 bases from V and 6 bases from J; bases unmatched to any gene: 9. The CDR3 totals 13 residues. In DNA, the CDR3 is TGTGCCAACGCAGGGGGATGGGGTCAGCCCCAGCATTTT. Its protein is CANAGGWGQPQHF.

This sequence joins TRBV30 and TRBJ1-3; a weak D match, TRBD1 (5 bases). The CDR3 runs to 15 residues. CDR1 GTSNPN and CDR2 SVGIG come from the germline V gene (reference sequence). V was pared by 0 bases and J by 0 bases, with 9 bases between. DNA for the CDR3: TGTGCCTGGAGTGTTCGGGGCGTCTCTGGAAACACCATATATTTT. Translated, it gives CAWSVRGVSGNTIYF.